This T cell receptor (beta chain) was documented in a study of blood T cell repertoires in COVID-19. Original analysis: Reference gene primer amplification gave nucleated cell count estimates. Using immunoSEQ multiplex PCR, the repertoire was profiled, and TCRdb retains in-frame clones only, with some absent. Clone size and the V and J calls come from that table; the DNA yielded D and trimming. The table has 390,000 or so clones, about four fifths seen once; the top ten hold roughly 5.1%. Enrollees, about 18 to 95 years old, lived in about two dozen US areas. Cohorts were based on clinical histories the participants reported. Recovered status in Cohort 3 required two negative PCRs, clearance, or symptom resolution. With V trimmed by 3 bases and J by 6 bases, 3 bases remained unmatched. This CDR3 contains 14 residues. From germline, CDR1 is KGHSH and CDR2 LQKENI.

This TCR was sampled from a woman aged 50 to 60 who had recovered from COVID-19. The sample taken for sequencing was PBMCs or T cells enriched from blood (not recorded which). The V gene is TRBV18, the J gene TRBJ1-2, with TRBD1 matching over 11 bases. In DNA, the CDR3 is TGTGCCAGCTCACCCCCGGGACAGGGGGATGGCTACACCTTC. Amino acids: CASSPPGQGDGYTF. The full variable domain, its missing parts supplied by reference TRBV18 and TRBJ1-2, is NAGVMQNPRHLVRRRGQEARLRCSPMKGHSHVYWYRQLPEEGLKFMVYLQKENIIDESGMPKERFSAEFPKEGPSILRIQQVVRGDSAAYFCASSPPGQGDGYTFGSGTRLTVV.